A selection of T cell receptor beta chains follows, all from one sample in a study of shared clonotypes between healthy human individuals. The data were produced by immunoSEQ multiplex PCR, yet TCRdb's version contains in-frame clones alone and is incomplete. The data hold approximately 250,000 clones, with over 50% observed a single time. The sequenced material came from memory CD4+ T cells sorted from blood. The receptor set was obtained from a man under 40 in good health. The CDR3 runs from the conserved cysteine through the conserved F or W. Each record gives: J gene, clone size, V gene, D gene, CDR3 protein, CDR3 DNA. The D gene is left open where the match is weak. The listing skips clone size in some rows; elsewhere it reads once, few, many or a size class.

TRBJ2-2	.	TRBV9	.	CASSVVEAGELFF	TGTGCCAGCAGCGTAGTAGAGGCCGGGGAGCTGTTTTTT
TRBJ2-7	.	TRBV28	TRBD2	CASSPAGGPYEQYF	TGTGCCAGCAGCCCGGCGGGGGGCCCCTACGAGCAGTACTTC
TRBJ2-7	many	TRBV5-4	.	CASSVRDFVEQYF	TGTGCCAGCAGCGTAAGGGACTTTGTCGAGCAGTACTTC
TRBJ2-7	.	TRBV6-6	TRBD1	CASSYTRQGAVEQYF	TGTGCCAGCAGTTACACCAGACAGGGGGCTGTCGAGCAGTACTTC
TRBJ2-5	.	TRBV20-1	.	CSARLTETQYF	TGCAGTGCTAGGCTGACGGAGACCCAGTACTTC
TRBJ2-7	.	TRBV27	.	CASSPLAGGNLYQQYF	.
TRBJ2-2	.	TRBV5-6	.	CASSPVVSTGELFF	TGTGCCAGCAGCCCCGTAGTGAGCACCGGGGAGCTGTTTTTT
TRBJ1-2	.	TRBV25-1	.	CASSATSGYTF	TGTGCCAGCAGCGCTACATCCGGCTACACCTTC
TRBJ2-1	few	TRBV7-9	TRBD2	CASTLSGSDYNEQFF	TGTGCCAGCACCTTAAGCGGGAGCGATTACAATGAGCAGTTCTTC
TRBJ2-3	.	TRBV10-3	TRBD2	CAMSETIAGGRTDTQYF	TGTGCCATGAGTGAAACCATAGCGGGAGGGCGTACAGATACGCAGTATTTT
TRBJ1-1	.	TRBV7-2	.	CASSLVTGATEAFF	TGTGCCAGCAGCTTAGTGACGGGGGCGACTGAAGCTTTCTTT
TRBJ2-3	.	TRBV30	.	CAWTLGGRGHTQYF	TGTGCCTGGACGCTGGGCGGCCGGGGACATACGCAGTATTTT
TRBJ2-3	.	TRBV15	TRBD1	CATSRARGLSTDTQYF	TGTGCCACCAGCAGAGCCAGGGGGCTAAGCACAGATACGCAGTATTTT
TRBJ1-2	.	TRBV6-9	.	CASRDTGFYGYTF	TGTGCCAGCCGTGATACAGGGTTCTATGGCTACACCTTC
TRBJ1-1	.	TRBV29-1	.	CSGVQGPTEAFF	TGCAGCGGGGTACAGGGACCGACTGAAGCTTTCTTT
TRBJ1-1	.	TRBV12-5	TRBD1	CASGLTGATEAFF	TGTGCTAGTGGTTTGACAGGGGCCACTGAAGCTTTCTTT
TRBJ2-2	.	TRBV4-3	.	CASSQEFDTSGELFF	TGCGCCAGCAGCCAAGAATTCGACACCTCCGGGGAGCTGTTTTTT
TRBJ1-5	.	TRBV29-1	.	CSVERQDNQPQHF	TGCAGCGTTGAGAGACAGGACAATCAGCCCCAGCATTTT
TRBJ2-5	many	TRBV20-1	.	CSAGPPSTQYF	TGCAGTGCTGGCCCTCCATCGACCCAGTACTTC
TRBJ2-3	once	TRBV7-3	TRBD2	CASSPSGLAGGFTDTQYF	TGTGCCAGCAGCCCATCGGGACTAGCGGGAGGTTTCACAGATACGCAGTATTTT
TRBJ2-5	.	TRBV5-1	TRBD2	CASSYPGGGETQYF	TGCGCCAGCAGCTACCCCGGGGGAGGGGAGACCCAGTACTTC
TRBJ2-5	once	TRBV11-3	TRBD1	CASSFDRAAGRETQYF	TGTGCCAGCAGCTTTGACAGGGCAGCCGGTCGGGAGACCCAGTACTTC
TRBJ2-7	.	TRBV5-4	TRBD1	CASSQSEDRGYEQYF	TGTGCCAGCAGCCAAAGTGAGGACAGGGGCTACGAGCAGTACTTC
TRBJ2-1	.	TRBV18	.	CASSRANEQFF	TGTGCCAGCTCACGCGCAAATGAGCAGTTCTTC
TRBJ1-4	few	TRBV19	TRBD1	CASRPGDRLTTNEKLFF	TGTGCCAGTAGGCCCGGGGACAGACTTACAACTAATGAAAAACTGTTTTTT
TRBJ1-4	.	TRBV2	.	CASAGLTNEKLFF	TGTGCCAGCGCGGGGCTTACTAATGAAAAACTGTTTTTT
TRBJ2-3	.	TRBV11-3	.	CASSLDGSSTDTQYF	TGTGCCAGCAGCTTAGACGGTTCGTCCACAGATACGCAGTATTTT
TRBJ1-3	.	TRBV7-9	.	CASSLGTAGNTIYF	TGTGCCAGCAGCTTAGGGACTGCTGGAAACACCATATATTTT
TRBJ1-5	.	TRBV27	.	CASRQSNQPQHF	TGTGCCAGCAGGCAGAGCAATCAGCCCCAGCATTTT
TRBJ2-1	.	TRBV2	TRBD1	CARGTGKGNEQFF	TGTGCCAGGGGGACAGGGAAAGGCAATGAGCAGTTCTTC
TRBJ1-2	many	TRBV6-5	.	CASSSTSWGLGYGYTF	TGTGCCAGCAGTTCCACCTCCTGGGGGCTCGGCTATGGCTACACCTTC
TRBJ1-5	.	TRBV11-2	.	CASSLGDPDPQHF	TGTGCCAGCAGCTTGGGTGACCCAGACCCCCAGCATTTT